Following are 30 T cell receptor beta chains from one sample sequenced in a study of blood T cells in healthy people across ages. A sample-barcoded 5' primer and a J-beta primer mix were used in a second PCR of roughly 7 to 12 cycles. In TCRdb, the 5' RACE reads were re-called with MiXCR into one record per CDR3 protein. This repertoire shows hundreds of thousands of distinct CDR3 sequences, 58% found once; its top ten account for around 37%. The sequenced material came from blood. These receptors all come from a man between 60 and 70 years old in good health.

The gene calls are TRBV7-6 and TRBJ1-4; the D gene is possibly TRBD1 (5 bases). This CDR3 comprises 16 residues. Deletions cut 1 base from V and 7 bases from J, with 16 bases between. Germline V gene sequence: CDR1 SGHVS, CDR2 FNYEAQ. The CDR3 protein is CASSLGLQARGEKLFF. CDR3 DNA sequence: TGTGCCAGCAGCTTAGGATTACAGGCCCGAGGTGAAAAACTGTTTTTT.

V is TRBV5-6 and J is TRBJ1-2; D is perhaps TRBD1 (6 bases). The CDR3 runs to 16 residues. Germline-derived CDR1 and CDR2 are SGHDT and YYEEEE. The V end was cut by 4 bases, the J end by 3 bases, with 19 bases between. This chain's CDR3 is CASSATDRTADYGYTF. The CDR3 bases are TGTGCCAGCAGCGCTACCGACAGGACCGCGGACTATGGCTACACCTTC.

The chain links TRBV7-9 to TRBJ1-2; no clear D gene. The CDR3 runs 13 residues. V was clipped by 1 base and J by 4 bases, with 7 bases between them. Germline CDR1 SEHNR, CDR2 FQNEAQ (reference sequence). CDR3 DNA: TGTGCCAGCAGCTTAGGGTATACCTATGGCTACACCTTC. This translates into CASSLGYTYGYTF.

This clonotype was found a few times. The CDR3, as DNA: TGTGCCAGCAGTGAAGCGCGGGGTGGAGGCGGGGAGCTGTTTTTT. Translated, it gives CASSEARGGGGELFF. V and J are TRBV2 and TRBJ2-2, with D tentatively TRBD2 (6 bases). This CDR3 is built from 15 residues. CDR1 SNHLY and CDR2 FYNNEI come from the germline V gene. Deletions cut 0 bases from V and 7 bases from J, with 12 bases between. The variable domain in full, completed from reference TRBV2 and TRBJ2-2, reads EPEVTQTPSHQVTQMGQEVILRCVPISNHLYFYWYRQILGQKVEFLVSFYNNEISEKSEIFDDQFSVERPDGSNFTLKIRSTKLEDSAMYFCASSEARGGGGELFFGEGSRLTVL.

The chain couples TRBV18 to TRBJ2-6; D ambiguous. CDR3 length: 15 residues. V lost 4 bases and J lost 0, with 7 bases in between. CDR1 is KGHSH, CDR2 LQKENI, per germline. The CDR3, as DNA: TGTGCCAGCTCACGTCCCGGCTCTGGGGCCAACGTCCTGACTTTC. It codes for CASSRPGSGANVLTF.

As concerns this clonotype: At one end, the junction sequence differs from germline, possibly due to a read error. The V gene is TRBV7-9, the J gene TRBJ1-5; no definite D call. Germline V CDR1 and CDR2: SEHNR, FQNEAQ (reference sequence). This CDR3 spans 15 amino acids. As DNA, the CDR3 is TGTGCCAGCAGCCTGGGCGCGGGCAGTCATCAGCCTCAGCATTTT. Translating it yields CASSLGAGSHQPQHF.

The chain employs TRBV6-6 and TRBJ1-3; D gene ambiguous. Germline values: CDR1 MNHNY, CDR2 SVGAGI (reference sequence). Trimming shortened V by 4 bases and J by 2 bases, and 6 bases separated the two germline ends. The length of the CDR3 is 13 residues. The CDR3: CASSSGTGNTIYF. CDR3 nucleotides: TGTGCCAGCAGTTCAGGCACTGGAAACACCATATATTTT.

This clonotype was detected once. A much bigger clone sits one base away, suggesting this may be a read error. This chain uses TRBV7-2 with TRBJ1-5, with a possible D match to TRBD1 (6 bases). The CDR3 has 13 amino acids. V lost 5 bases and J 9 bases, leaving 14 bases between the germline ends. Per germline, CDR1 SGHTA and CDR2 FQGNSA. Written as DNA, the CDR3 is TGTGCCAGCAGCCCACAGGGTGATCGGCCCCAGCATTTT. It is translated as CASSPQGDRPQHF.

This clonotype was seen repeatedly, ten times or more. The chain employs TRBV10-1 and TRBJ1-5; weak D call: TRBD1 (5 bases). The V and J ends lost 7 bases and 5 bases respectively, with 12 bases between them. The CDR3 runs to 13 residues. The germline CDR1 and CDR2 sequences are WNHNN and SYGVQD (reference sequence). CDR3 region: CASTRTSDQPQHF. CDR3 in DNA: TGCGCCAGCACTCGGACATCTGATCAGCCCCAGCATTTT.

The chain recombines TRBV29-1 with TRBJ2-2, with 13 bases that match TRBD2. Germline trimming cut 7 bases from V and 2 bases from J; bases unmatched to any gene: 4. The CDR3 has 15 residues. Germline lookup yields CDR1 SQVTM and CDR2 ANQGSEA. CDR3 amino acids: CSAGTSGANTGELFF. The CDR3 nucleotides read TGCAGCGCGGGGACTAGCGGGGCAAACACCGGGGAGCTGTTTTTT.

The chain carries TRBV5-1 and TRBJ2-7; 8 nucleotides align to TRBD2. The CDR3 consists of 15 residues. Looked up from germline, CDR1 is SGHRS and CDR2 is YFSETQ. V dropped 2 bases and J dropped 1; count of bases not matched to a gene: 5. The CDR3 DNA sequence: TGCGCCAGCAGCTTCCTTAGCGGGGTATCCTACGAGCAGTACTTC. Protein product: CASSFLSGVSYEQYF.

This clonotype occurred a few times. The rearrangement uses TRBV2 and TRBJ1-2; the match to TRBD1 covers 9 bases. This CDR3 comprises 14 residues. Per the germline V gene, CDR1 is SNHLY and CDR2 is FYNNEI. V shed 6 bases and J 4 bases; nucleotides not matched to a gene: 6. The CDR3 DNA reads TGTGCCAGCAGCGGACAGGGGCTCCTCTATGGCTACACCTTC. It translates to CASSGQGLLYGYTF. The full variable domain, in which reference TRBV2 and TRBJ1-2 provide the parts outside the CDR3, is EPEVTQTPSHQVTQMGQEVILRCVPISNHLYFYWYRQILGQKVEFLVSFYNNEISEKSEIFDDQFSVERPDGSNFTLKIRSTKLEDSAMYFCASSGQGLLYGYTFGSGTRLTVV.

The chain joins TRBV6-2 or TRBV6-3 to TRBJ2-1; 11 bases align to TRBD2. Trimming at V came to 2 bases and at J to 7 bases, leaving 7 bases not matched to a gene. This CDR3 comprises 16 residues. Germline V gene lookup returns CDR1 MNHEY and CDR2 SVGEGT. In DNA, the CDR3 is TGTGCCAGCAGTTACGGCTCTAGCGGGGGGCAGAATGAGCAGTTCTTC. Protein product: CASSYGSSGGQNEQFF.

The chain recombines TRBV20-1 with TRBJ2-5; tentatively, D is TRBD2 (6 bases). Trimming took off 6 bases at V and 1 base at J, with 15 bases between the two ends. Per the germline V gene, CDR1 is DFQATT and CDR2 is SNEGSKA (reference sequence). The CDR3 totals 14 residues. CDR3 amino acids: CSARDFATQETQYF. CDR3 DNA sequence: TGCAGTGCGCGGGACTTCGCGACCCAAGAGACCCAGTACTTC.

The rearrangement joins TRBV5-1 to TRBJ2-1; the D gene could be TRBD1 or TRBD2 (7 bases each). Germline assignment: CDR1 SGHRS and CDR2 YFSETQ. The V and J ends lost 2 bases and 0 bases respectively, with 15 bases between them. The CDR3 sequence is 17 residues long. Here the CDR3 reads CASSLGQGGPSYNEQFF. For the CDR3, the DNA is TGCGCCAGCAGCTTAGGGCAGGGGGGGCCCTCCTACAATGAGCAGTTCTTC.

The sample holds many counts of this clonotype. The CDR3 protein is CASSWGGGNEKLFF. DNA of the CDR3: TGTGCCAGCAGTTGGGGAGGCGGTAATGAAAAACTGTTTTTT. V gene TRBV6-5 combines with J gene TRBJ1-4, with D unclear. This CDR3 has 14 amino acids. Trimming removed 4 bases at V and 4 bases at J, with 10 bases between. Germline V gene sequence: CDR1 MNHEY, CDR2 SVGAGI.

The CDR3 DNA is TGTGCCAGCAGCCCACGAACTAGCGGGGGCTACTCTGGGGCCAACGTCCTGACTTTC. Its protein is CASSPRTSGGYSGANVLTF. The chain joins TRBV7-2 to TRBJ2-6; 11 bases map to TRBD2. The V gene end was trimmed by 5 bases and the J gene end by 0 bases; junction bases not matched to a gene: 9. This CDR3 is 19 amino acids long. Germline V gene sequence: CDR1 SGHTA, CDR2 FQGNSA.

This chain uses TRBV6-6 with TRBJ2-3; 11 nucleotides line up with TRBD2. V was pared by 2 bases and J by 0 bases, with 10 bases of the junction left unmatched. The CDR3 contains 19 residues. Germline CDR1 and CDR2: MNHNY and SVGAGI (reference sequence). The CDR3 loop is CASSYPERGLAASTDTQYF. Here the CDR3 DNA reads TGTGCCAGCAGTTACCCCGAACGGGGACTAGCGGCGAGCACAGATACGCAGTATTTT.

This chain uses TRBV20-1 with TRBJ2-1; 9 positions match TRBD1. J was trimmed by 3 bases and V by 1 base; bases with no gene match: 10. Per germline, CDR1 DFQATT and CDR2 SNEGSKA (reference sequence). This CDR3 contains 17 residues. CDR3 DNA: TGCAGTGCTAGAGTTCCCGGGACAGGGACGAACTACAATGAGCAGTTCTTC. It translates to CSARVPGTGTNYNEQFF.

This clonotype came up many times. This may come from a read error, since a much larger clone is one base off. The chain carries TRBV5-1 and TRBJ2-5; TRBD1 aligns across 10 bases. Germline V gene lookup returns CDR1 SGHRS and CDR2 YFSETQ. J was trimmed by 11 bases and V by 0 bases; bases with no gene match: 13. The CDR3 sequence is 16 residues long. The CDR3 is CASSLESGTGVNEQYF. The CDR3 DNA sequence: TGCGCCAGCAGCTTGGAAAGTGGGACAGGGGTAAATGAGCAGTACTTC.

The J gene is TRBJ2-1, the V gene TRBV29-1; TRBD2 matches at 7 bases. Germline V CDR1 and CDR2: SQVTM, ANQGSEA. The length of the CDR3 is 13 residues. Trimming cost V 1 base and J 8 bases; bases outside gene matches: 5. The CDR3 region has the DNA TGCAGCGTTGAAGGGACTAGAGTCGATGAGCAGTTCTTC. Translation: CSVEGTRVDEQFF.

This clonotype was seen many times. V usage is TRBV4-1 and J usage is TRBJ2-5, with 7 bases matching TRBD1. Germline loops: CDR1 MGHRA, CDR2 YSYEKL. The CDR3 is 16 residues long. Unmatched junction bases numbered 10, after V lost 3 bases and J lost 3 bases. CDR3 sequence reads: CASSHFPSGTEETQYF. The CDR3 DNA sequence: TGCGCCAGCAGCCATTTCCCATCCGGGACAGAAGAGACCCAGTACTTC.

The chain uses TRBV4-1 and TRBJ2-7; the D gene is possibly TRBD1 (5 bases). The CDR3 has 14 amino acids. Looked up from germline, CDR1 is MGHRA and CDR2 is YSYEKL. The V gene lost 1 base and the J gene lost 4 bases, with 11 bases spanning the gap. The CDR3, as DNA: TGCGCCAGCAGCCAAGTAGCAGGGCCTTACGAGCAGTACTTC. It specifies CASSQVAGPYEQYF.

CDR3 amino acids: CASSLAPENTEAFF. As DNA, the CDR3 is TGCGCCAGCAGCTTGGCCCCAGAGAACACTGAAGCTTTCTTT. The chain employs TRBV5-1 and TRBJ1-1; D uncertain. CDR1 SGHRS and CDR2 YFSETQ come from the germline V gene. CDR3 length: 14 amino acids. V lost 0 bases, J lost 1 base, and 7 bases lay in between. Supplemented by reference TRBV5-1 and TRBJ1-1, the full variable domain reads KAGVTQTPRYLIKTRGQQVTLSCSPISGHRSVSWYQQTPGQGLQFLFEYFSETQRNKGNFPGRFSGRQFSNSRSEMNVSTLELGDSALYLCASSLAPENTEAFFGQGTRLTVV.

In its sample, this clonotype was seen a few times. This chain connects TRBV6-1 to TRBJ2-6; D perhaps matches TRBD1 (5 bases). V dropped 6 bases and J dropped 1 base, with 25 bases sitting between them. Germline V gives CDR1 MNHNS, CDR2 SASEGT. The CDR3 has 20 residues. CDR3 coding DNA: TGTGCCAGCAGCGGTCATTGGGGCGCCTCCCCTGAGTCTGGGGCCAACGTCCTGACTTTC. Translated: CASSGHWGASPESGANVLTF.

The V call is TRBV10-3, the J call TRBJ2-3; D possibly corresponds to TRBD1 (6 bases). V lost 6 bases to trimming and J lost 0 bases, with 10 bases between them. The germline gives CDR1 ENHRY, CDR2 SYGVKD. The CDR3 contains 14 residues. The CDR3 loop reads CAIRSDRSTDTQYF. Here the CDR3 DNA reads TGTGCCATCAGGTCGGACAGAAGCACAGATACGCAGTATTTT.

V is TRBV3-1 and J is TRBJ1-1, with TRBD1 identical over 12 bases. Germline loops: CDR1 LGHDT, CDR2 YNNKEL (reference sequence). The CDR3 spans 18 residues. Trimming cost V 0 bases and J 1 base; bases outside gene matches: 6. In nucleotides, the CDR3 is TGTGCCAGCAGCCAAGATAAGGGGACAGGGGGCGCGAACACTGAAGCTTTCTTT. Translation gives CASSQDKGTGGANTEAFF.

A remark on this clonotype: Sequence at one end of the junction differs from germline and may be a read error. This chain uses TRBV6-2 or TRBV6-3 with TRBJ1-2, with D hard to call. This CDR3 comprises 14 residues. Germline assignment: CDR1 MNHEY and CDR2 SVGEGT. The CDR3 coding sequence is TGCGCCAGCAGCCCGAGCCCGGGGTACTATGGCTACACCTTC. Translation gives CASSPSPGYYGYTF.

The CDR3 region has the DNA TGTGCCAGCAATTCCGGGACGGGGAAAGAGACCCAGTACTTC. As protein: CASNSGTGKETQYF. The chain employs TRBV2 and TRBJ2-5; D may match TRBD1 or TRBD2 (5 bases each). Germline CDR1 is SNHLY and CDR2 is FYNNEI. Trimming removed 7 bases from V and 3 bases from J, with 15 bases in between. This CDR3 comprises 14 residues.

This clonotype was found once. This chain uses TRBV28 with TRBJ2-5; D is perhaps TRBD1 or TRBD2 (5 bases each). Between the trimmed V and J ends, which lost 6 bases and 1 base, there was a span of 9 bases. Germline CDR1 reads MDHEN; CDR2 reads SYDVKM. The CDR3 loop spans 13 amino acids. CDR3 sequence reads: CASRVGTQETQYF. CDR3 coding DNA: TGTGCCAGCAGGGTAGGGACCCAAGAGACCCAGTACTTC.